This passage covers 28 T cell receptor beta chains from one sample sequenced in a study of T-cell memory formation after mild COVID-19. TCRdb re-called the 5' RACE reads with MiXCR, one entry per CDR3 protein. The sample has around 250,000 distinct CDR3 sequences; around 15% are singletons. The sample taken for sequencing was PBMCs or a T cell subset sorted from them (not recorded which). The source is a man aged 18-30 years who had mild COVID-19 (a few samples of this study predate the infection). Cell type and time point are not known.

This clonotype has a handful of counts. The chain links TRBV12-3 or TRBV12-4 to TRBJ2-2; D uncertain. The CDR3 totals 14 residues. V was cut by 4 bases and J by 0 bases, with 6 bases left in between. CDR3 amino acids: CASSSHPNTGELFF. The CDR3 coding sequence is TGTGCCAGCAGTTCGCATCCGAACACCGGGGAGCTGTTTTTT.

Only a few counts were recorded for this clonotype. V and J are TRBV7-9 and TRBJ1-1; D unresolved. Germline V lookup: CDR1 SEHNR, CDR2 FQNEAQ (reference sequence). The CDR3 extends over 13 amino acids. V lost 4 bases, J lost 0 bases, and 6 bases lay in between. The CDR3, as DNA: TGTGCCAGCAGCTCGACACTGAACACTGAAGCTTTCTTT. Amino acids: CASSSTLNTEAFF.

Ten or more counts support this clonotype. The V and J genes are TRBV5-1 and TRBJ2-7, with D perhaps assigned TRBD1 or TRBD2 (5 bases each). Trimming cost V 3 bases and J 6 bases, with 13 bases left between them. In germline, CDR1 is SGHRS, CDR2 YFSETQ. There are 13 residues in the CDR3. As DNA, the CDR3 is TGCGCCAGCAGCTGGGACCTCGACAGCGAGCAGTACTTC. Its translation: CASSWDLDSEQYF.

The rearrangement uses TRBV5-1 and TRBJ2-1; 10 bases match TRBD2. Per germline, CDR1 SGHRS and CDR2 YFSETQ. Germline trimming cut 5 bases from V and 8 bases from J; bases unmatched to any gene: 7. The CDR3 consists of 14 residues. The CDR3 here is CASSRERGGYEQFF. In DNA form, the CDR3 reads TGCGCCAGCAGTCGAGAGCGGGGGGGATATGAGCAGTTCTTC. The variable domain in full, with the rest retrieved from reference TRBV5-1 and TRBJ2-1, is KAGVTQTPRYLIKTRGQQVTLSCSPISGHRSVSWYQQTPGQGLQFLFEYFSETQRNKGNFPGRFSGRQFSNSRSEMNVSTLELGDSALYLCASSRERGGYEQFFGPGTRLTVL.

This clonotype showed up just a few times. V is TRBV7-2 and J is TRBJ1-1, with D possibly TRBD1 on 5 matching bases. V was clipped by 0 bases and J by 8 bases, with 10 bases between them. The germline CDR1 and CDR2 sequences are SGHTA and FQGNSA. The CDR3 has 13 amino acids. CDR3 sequence (DNA): TGTGCCAGCAGCTTAGCTGGGGCTGCGGAAGCTTTCTTT. Amino acid sequence: CASSLAGAAEAFF.

The rearrangement joins TRBV7-9 to TRBJ1-2; D is possibly TRBD1 (5 bases). Trimming cost V 1 base and J 1 base, with 13 bases left between them. The CDR3 spans 16 residues. Germline CDR1 and CDR2: SEHNR and FQNEAQ (reference sequence). The DNA for the CDR3 is TGTGCCAGCAGCTTAGATGAAGGGGCGATTAACTATGGCTACACCTTC. Its translation is CASSLDEGAINYGYTF. Full variable domain (missing parts from reference TRBV7-9 and TRBJ1-2): DTGVSQNPRHKITKRGQNVTFRCDPISEHNRLYWYRQTLGQGPEFLTYFQNEAQLEKSRLLSDRFSAERPKGSFSTLEIQRTEQGDSAMYLCASSLDEGAINYGYTFGSGTRLTVV.

The rearrangement links TRBV11-3 to TRBJ2-1, with TRBD2 as a possible D gene (7 bases). The ends were cut back, 5 bases at V and 5 bases at J, with 19 bases in the middle. Germline CDR1 reads SGHNT; CDR2 reads YENEEA. The CDR3 is 16 amino acids. CDR3 loop: CASSLGGGGSHNEQFF. CDR3 bases: TGTGCCAGCAGCCTTGGGGGGGGCGGGAGTCACAATGAGCAGTTCTTC.

The chain recombines TRBV4-3 with TRBJ1-4, with D uncertain. The CDR3 sequence is 16 residues long. Trimming took 0 bases from V and 2 from J, leaving 10 bases between them. CDR1 and CDR2 from the germline V gene are LGHNA and YSLEER. The CDR3 loop reads CASSQDARPTNEKLFF. Written as DNA, the CDR3 is TGCGCCAGCAGCCAAGATGCGAGACCCACTAATGAAAAACTGTTTTTT.

The chain carries TRBV12-3 or TRBV12-4 and TRBJ1-2; D remains unclear. This CDR3 comprises 13 residues. Trimming took off 7 bases at V and 7 bases at J, with 16 bases between the two ends. The CDR3 spells CASTPGWTIGYTF. In nucleotides, the CDR3 is TGTGCCAGCACCCCGGGGTGGACTATTGGCTACACCTTC.

The rearrangement uses TRBV29-1 and TRBJ1-2, with D possibly matching TRBD1 (5 bases). V was trimmed by 3 bases and J by 2 bases, leaving 13 bases between them. The CDR3 sequence is 14 residues long. Germline assignment: CDR1 SQVTM and CDR2 ANQGSEA. CDR3 protein: CSVEHGTANYGYTF. In DNA, the CDR3 is TGCAGCGTTGAGCATGGGACGGCGAACTATGGCTACACCTTC.

This clonotype turned up a few times. The V gene is TRBV7-9, the J gene TRBJ2-1, with TRBD2 matching 9 bases. This CDR3 spans 14 amino acids. The V gene end was trimmed by 7 bases and the J gene end by 2 bases; junction bases not matched to a gene: 3. The germline CDR1 and CDR2 sequences are SEHNR and FQNEAQ (reference sequence). In DNA, the CDR3 is TGTGCCAGCAATAGCGGGGGCACCTACAATGAGCAGTTCTTC. Amino acid sequence: CASNSGGTYNEQFF.

This chain connects TRBV12-3 or TRBV12-4 to TRBJ1-1; D may be TRBD1 (5 bases). Deletions cut 7 bases from V and 1 base from J, with 10 bases between. The CDR3 length is 13 residues. The CDR3 region has the DNA TGTGCCAGCACACTTGGGACGAACACTGAAGCTTTCTTT. This gives the protein CASTLGTNTEAFF.

This clonotype was counted a few times. The chain links TRBV3-1 to TRBJ2-3; D not certain. Germline CDR1 LGHDT, CDR2 YNNKEL (reference sequence). V was shortened by 1 base and J by 9 bases, with 8 bases between the two germline ends. The CDR3 has 12 amino acids. The CDR3 region has the DNA TGTGCCAGCAGCCAAGGCAGATCCACGCAGTATTTT. This translates into CASSQGRSTQYF.

This chain links TRBV6-6 with TRBJ2-3; D could derive from TRBD1 or TRBD2 (5 bases each). This CDR3 comprises 12 residues. CDR1 and CDR2 (germline): MNHNY, SVGAGI (reference sequence). V lost 8 bases to trimming and J lost 14 bases, with 20 bases between them. CDR3 DNA: TGTGCCAGCGGTACAGGACTGGGCCATACGTATTTT. Translated: CASGTGLGHTYF.

This clonotype was detected a few times. This chain connects TRBV6-2 or TRBV6-3 to TRBJ2-2; D is unclear. V was cut by 5 bases and J by 0 bases, with 22 bases left in between. The CDR3 has 19 amino acids. The germline CDR1 and CDR2 sequences are MNHEY and SVGEGT. The CDR3 bases are TGTGCCAGCAGTCCCTCCCGGACGGACCTCACCTCGAACACCGGGGAGCTGTTTTTT. Translated: CASSPSRTDLTSNTGELFF.

The chain joins TRBV6-5 to TRBJ1-1; perhaps TRBD1 as D (5 bases). Trimming took off 0 bases at V and 3 bases at J, with 14 bases between the two ends. The CDR3 loop spans 16 amino acids. Per germline, CDR1 MNHEY and CDR2 SVGAGI. Written as DNA, the CDR3 is TGTGCCAGCAGTTACTCAGGTTCAGGGCGGGACACTGAAGCTTTCTTT. This encodes CASSYSGSGRDTEAFF.

This chain uses TRBV3-1 with TRBJ1-2, with D tentatively TRBD1 (6 bases). V dropped 1 base and J dropped 3 bases, with 9 bases sitting between them. Germline loops: CDR1 LGHDT, CDR2 YNNKEL (reference sequence). The CDR3 extends over 14 amino acids. CDR3 amino acids: CASSQVQGDYGYTF. The CDR3 bases are TGTGCCAGCAGCCAAGTACAGGGAGACTATGGCTACACCTTC.

This clonotype came up a few times. The chain recombines TRBV12-3 or TRBV12-4 with TRBJ1-5; tentatively, D is TRBD1 (5 bases). CDR3 length: 15 amino acids. Trimming left V 6 bases short and J 6 bases short, with 18 bases between. This CDR3 is CASSSSYGASQPQHF. As DNA, the CDR3 is TGTGCCAGCAGCTCATCCTACGGGGCATCTCAGCCCCAGCATTTT.

The chain uses TRBV3-1 and TRBJ1-1, with 10 bases identical to TRBD1. The V gene end was trimmed by 3 bases and the J gene end by 2 bases; junction bases not matched to a gene: 6. Per the germline V gene, CDR1 is LGHDT and CDR2 is YNNKEL (reference sequence). The CDR3 is made up of 16 amino acids. The CDR3 nucleotides read TGTGCCAGCAGCCAGAGACAGGGGGCCACCAACACTGAAGCTTTCTTT. Residues: CASSQRQGATNTEAFF.

The CDR3 nucleotides are TGCAGCGTTGAAGGAGCCCAGGGGAAGGGCTCCTACGAGCAGTACTTC. It encodes CSVEGAQGKGSYEQYF. The V and J genes are TRBV29-1 and TRBJ2-7; D is possibly TRBD1 (6 bases). V was shortened by 1 base and J by 0 bases, with 16 bases between the two germline ends. CDR1 and CDR2 (germline): SQVTM, ANQGSEA. This CDR3 contains 16 residues.

This clonotype was seen only a few times. The chain links TRBV5-1 to TRBJ2-1, with 10 nucleotides matching TRBD2. CDR1 is SGHRS, CDR2 YFSETQ, per germline. Losses at the gene ends were 3 bases for V and 0 bases for J; bases not matched to a gene: 3. The CDR3 consists of 16 residues. CDR3 coding DNA: TGCGCCAGCAGCTCTAGCGGGGGCCTCTCCTACAATGAGCAGTTCTTC. Translated: CASSSSGGLSYNEQFF.

The chain is built from TRBV12-3 or TRBV12-4 and TRBJ2-5, with D hard to call. The CDR3 has 13 residues. V lost 7 bases to trimming and J lost 3 bases, with 12 bases between them. CDR3 nucleotides: TGTGCCAGCACCCCCGGCAGAAAAGAGACCCAGTACTTC. This translates into CASTPGRKETQYF.

This chain uses TRBV20-1 with TRBJ1-6; D not certain. Germline assignment: CDR1 DFQATT and CDR2 SNEGSKA (reference sequence). Trimming left V 1 base short and J 5 bases short, with 15 bases between. The CDR3 runs 16 residues. DNA of the CDR3: TGCAGTGCTAGAGTTTCGCCGCGGAGGAATAATTCACCCCTCCACTTT. Protein product: CSARVSPRRNNSPLHF.

The chain couples TRBV7-2 to TRBJ2-2; no definite D call. Germline CDR1 SGHTA, CDR2 FQGNSA. This CDR3 is 13 amino acids long. V lost 1 base and J lost 3, with 3 bases in between. The CDR3 DNA sequence: TGTGCCAGCAGCTTAGGTTACACCGGGGAGCTGTTTTTT. Amino acid sequence: CASSLGYTGELFF.

This clonotype has a handful of counts. This chain links TRBV12-3 or TRBV12-4 with TRBJ1-1, with 8 bases that match TRBD1. Trimming took 4 bases from V and 0 from J; bases not matched to a gene: 13. The CDR3 is 18 amino acids. The CDR3 sequence: CASSSTRQGTRLNTEAFF. The CDR3 DNA reads as TGTGCCAGCAGTTCCACGCGACAGGGGACAAGGTTGAACACTGAAGCTTTCTTT.

This clonotype was seen a few times. The DNA for the CDR3 is TGTGCCAGCAGCTTAGTGGCGGGACAGGGTTCGTTGGGAGAGCAGTTCTTC. Residues: CASSLVAGQGSLGEQFF. The chain has TRBV7-2 and TRBJ2-1; 9 bases map to TRBD1. The V gene end was trimmed by 1 base and the J gene end by 10 bases; junction bases not matched to a gene: 14. Germline-derived CDR1 and CDR2 are SGHTA and FQGNSA. The CDR3 has 17 amino acids.

This clonotype occurred a few times. The chain employs TRBV28 and TRBJ2-7, with a tentative D call TRBD1 (6 bases). This CDR3 spans 14 amino acids. Trimming shortened V by 3 bases and J by 5 bases, and 14 bases separated the two germline ends. Germline-derived CDR1 and CDR2 are MDHEN and SYDVKM. This CDR3 is CASSLASEGDEQYF. The CDR3 region has the DNA TGTGCCAGCAGTTTGGCCAGTGAGGGGGACGAGCAGTACTTC.

This chain connects TRBV13 to TRBJ2-3, with unresolved D. V lost 5 bases, J lost 2 bases, and 14 bases lay in between. Germline values: CDR1 PRHDT, CDR2 FYEKMQ (reference sequence). The length of the CDR3 is 15 residues. The CDR3 nucleotides are TGTGCCAGCAGCCTGCGGATGGCCTACACAGATACGCAGTATTTT. This gives the protein CASSLRMAYTDTQYF.